The next 15 T cell receptor beta chains were all read from a single sample in a study of T cell responses to AZD1222 COVID-19 vaccine. Using immunoSEQ multiplex PCR, the repertoire was profiled, and TCRdb retains in-frame clones only, with some absent. The sample consists of roughly 150,000 clones, approximately 90% of them appearing once. Sequencing used peripheral blood, obtained on day 0 of AZD1222 vaccination. These receptors were taken from an adult in good health.

As DNA, the CDR3 is TGTGCCAGCAGCTTGGAGGCCTCCTACGAGCAGTACTTC. Amino acid sequence: CASSLEASYEQYF. V and J are TRBV5-4 and TRBJ2-7, with D hard to call. V was pared by 0 bases and J by 0 bases, with 4 bases between. The CDR3 spans 13 residues. Germline assignment: CDR1 SGHNT and CDR2 YYREEE (reference sequence).

V usage is TRBV28 and J usage is TRBJ2-7; 7 bases are a match to TRBD1. There are 15 residues in the CDR3. Germline assignment: CDR1 MDHEN and CDR2 SYDVKM. V was clipped by 3 bases and J by 2 bases; unmatched bases: 7. The CDR3 spells CASSLLTGLTYEQYF. CDR3 DNA: TGTGCCAGCAGTTTGCTGACAGGGCTCACCTACGAGCAGTACTTC.

The chain joins TRBV25-1 to TRBJ2-7; D assignment may be TRBD1 or TRBD2 (6 bases each). The CDR3 has 15 amino acids. With 2 bases removed from V and 9 bases from J, the gap between germline ends came to 20 bases. Germline V lookup: CDR1 MGHDK, CDR2 SYGVNS. CDR3 DNA: TGTGCCAGCAGTGAAGGGAAGGGGGGCCCGATCGTGCAGTACTTC. Encoded protein: CASSEGKGGPIVQYF.

The rearrangement joins TRBV30 to TRBJ1-6; the D is unclear. The germline V and J ends were trimmed by 4 bases and 3 bases, with 13 bases remaining between them. CDR3 size: 15 residues. Germline V CDR1 and CDR2: GTSNPN, SVGIG (reference sequence). CDR3 nucleotide sequence: TGTGCCTGGATCTTCCCCGGGAACTATAATTCACCCCTCCACTTT. Encoded protein: CAWIFPGNYNSPLHF.

J is TRBJ1-2 and V is TRBV11-2; D possibly corresponds to TRBD1 (6 bases). Between the trimmed V and J ends, which lost 3 bases and 4 bases, there was a span of 18 bases. CDR3 length equals 16 residues. Germline CDR1 reads SGHAT; CDR2 reads FQNNGV. The CDR3 DNA follows: TGTGCCAGCAGCTTGGGGGGCGAGTTCCAACTCTATGGCTACACCTTC. This codes for CASSLGGEFQLYGYTF.

V gene TRBV7-2 combines with J gene TRBJ1-2; D might be TRBD1 (6 bases). Between the trimmed V and J ends, which lost 2 bases and 1 base, there was a span of 17 bases. The CDR3 has 17 amino acids. Germline values: CDR1 SGHTA, CDR2 FQGNSA. CDR3 sequence: CASSLLGGVLGNYGYTF. The CDR3 DNA reads TGTGCCAGCAGCTTATTGGGGGGCGTATTGGGTAACTATGGCTACACCTTC.

This chain connects TRBV27 to TRBJ2-3, with D perhaps TRBD1 or TRBD2 (5 bases each). V was shortened by 5 bases and J by 8 bases, with 11 bases between the two germline ends. Germline-derived CDR1 and CDR2 are MNHEY and SMNVEV (reference sequence). The CDR3 covers 12 residues. This CDR3 is CASSIGTSTQYF. The CDR3 DNA sequence: TGTGCCAGCAGTATCGGGACCTCTACGCAGTATTTT.

The chain has TRBV12-3 or TRBV12-4 and TRBJ1-1; unclear D gene. There are 13 residues in the CDR3. V lost 0 bases, J lost 6 bases, and 8 bases lay in between. The CDR3 loop reads CASSLAGSAEAFF. The CDR3 region has the DNA TGTGCCAGCAGTTTAGCGGGTTCCGCTGAAGCTTTCTTT.

The V and J genes are TRBV27 and TRBJ2-3; D is perhaps TRBD2 (7 bases). This CDR3 has 14 amino acids. Trimming took 1 base from V and 8 from J, leaving 13 bases between them. Germline values: CDR1 MNHEY, CDR2 SMNVEV (reference sequence). The CDR3 DNA reads as TGTGCCAGCAGTTTATTAGGGGGGGCTGGTACGCAGTATTTT. This codes for CASSLLGGAGTQYF.

The chain links TRBV6-2 or TRBV6-3 to TRBJ1-2, with unresolved D. The CDR3 covers 12 residues. Between the trimmed V and J ends, which lost 0 bases and 8 bases, there was a span of 7 bases. The germline V gene has CDR1 MNHEY and CDR2 SVGEGT. CDR3 in amino acids: CASSYSVAGYTF. CDR3 nucleotide sequence: TGTGCCAGCAGTTACTCGGTGGCAGGCTACACCTTC.

V usage is TRBV10-2 and J usage is TRBJ1-5, with a weak D call TRBD1 (5 bases). The CDR3 extends over 15 amino acids. V was shortened by 2 bases and J by 6 bases, with 14 bases between the two germline ends. Per germline, CDR1 WSHSY and CDR2 SAAADI. CDR3 coding DNA: TGCGCCAGCAGTGAGCGGACAAACGTCGGTCAGCCCCAGCATTTT. Translated: CASSERTNVGQPQHF.

This clone was detected once. The rearrangement joins TRBV5-1 to TRBJ2-2; D is ambiguous. The V end was cut by 1 base, the J end by 1 base, with 8 bases between. Germline V gives CDR1 SGHRS, CDR2 YFSETQ. The CDR3 contains 15 residues. CDR3 protein: CASSLSALNTGELFF. CDR3 nucleotide sequence: TGCGCCAGCAGCTTGTCCGCCCTGAACACCGGGGAGCTGTTTTTT.

This clone was observed a handful of times. This chain links TRBV24-1 with TRBJ2-5, with 9 bases lining up with TRBD1. Germline CDR1 and CDR2: KGHDR and SFDVKD. The CDR3 is 18 residues long. The V and J ends lost 0 bases and 2 bases, in that order; junction bases with no gene match: 9. CDR3 sequence: CATSDLTGGPPRQETQYF. The CDR3 DNA sequence: TGTGCCACCAGTGATTTGACAGGGGGCCCGCCTAGACAAGAGACCCAGTACTTC.

The chain carries TRBV6-5 and TRBJ2-7; a weak D match, TRBD2 (5 bases). The CDR3 loop spans 14 amino acids. Germline assignment: CDR1 MNHEY and CDR2 SVGAGI. The V gene lost 8 bases and the J gene lost 5 bases, with 19 bases spanning the gap. The CDR3 region is CASGSQIPPDEQYV. Written as DNA, the CDR3 is TGTGCCAGCGGGAGTCAAATACCACCTGACGAGCAGTACGTC.

This clone has only one observation. The rearrangement uses TRBV6-5 and TRBJ2-5; D is possibly TRBD1 or TRBD2 (5 bases each). The CDR3 has 15 residues. The ends were cut back, 4 bases at V and 7 bases at J, with 19 bases in the middle. CDR1 and CDR2 from the germline V gene are MNHEY and SVGAGI. The CDR3: CASSSTGGREGTQYF. The CDR3 bases are TGTGCCAGCAGTTCAACAGGCGGGCGAGAAGGGACCCAGTACTTC.